One and the same sample provided the 29 T cell receptor beta chains below, sequenced in a study of blood T cell repertoires in COVID-19. The table came from immunoSEQ multiplex PCR; TCRdb's copy has only in-frame clones and leaves some out. The sample has some 270,000 clones, around nine tenths seen once. Material for sequencing was peripheral blood. Receptors originate from a man aged 35-49 years with active or convalescent COVID-19.

This chain connects TRBV10-2 to TRBJ1-6, with 9 bases matching TRBD1. The trim removed 6 bases at V and 5 bases at J, leaving 8 bases unmatched. The CDR3 has 16 amino acids. Germline CDR1 and CDR2: WSHSY and SAAADI. DNA for the CDR3: TGCGCCAGCAGAGACAGGGGGAGAGGGGATAATTCACCCCTCCACTTT. Amino acids: CASRDRGRGDNSPLHF.

This chain joins TRBV19 and TRBJ2-2; possible D gene TRBD2, 6 bases. Trimming shortened V by 4 bases and J by 7 bases, and 16 bases separated the two germline ends. The germline gives CDR1 LNHDA, CDR2 SQIVND (reference sequence). The CDR3 runs to 15 residues. The DNA for the CDR3 is TGTGCCAGTAGTAGGGGGGACGGCGGGAACGGGGAGCTGTTTTTT. Its translation: CASSRGDGGNGELFF.

This clone was seen only a few times. The V and J genes are TRBV30 and TRBJ1-3; the D gene is possibly TRBD1 (5 bases). The V end was cut by 3 bases, the J end by 0 bases, with 12 bases between. CDR1 GTSNPN and CDR2 SVGIG come from the germline V gene (reference sequence). The CDR3 is 15 residues long. DNA of the CDR3: TGTGCCTGGAGAGCCGACAGCCTCTCTGGAAACACCATATATTTT. Its protein is CAWRADSLSGNTIYF.

The chain combines TRBV5-1 with TRBJ2-1, with TRBD2 matching over 8 bases. V lost 0 bases and J lost 5; bases outside the gene matches: 4. The CDR3 has 15 amino acids. Germline assignment: CDR1 SGHRS and CDR2 YFSETQ. The chain's CDR3 is CASSLAAGANNEQFF. CDR3 bases: TGCGCCAGCAGCTTGGCAGCGGGGGCAAACAATGAGCAGTTCTTC.

V usage is TRBV5-1 and J usage is TRBJ2-7; D possibly corresponds to TRBD1 (6 bases). The CDR3 sequence is 14 residues long. V lost 4 bases, J lost 5 bases, and 16 bases lay in between. The germline CDR1 and CDR2 sequences are SGHRS and YFSETQ. The CDR3 protein is CASSQGYRAHEQYF. The CDR3, as DNA: TGCGCCAGCAGCCAGGGCTACAGGGCCCACGAGCAGTACTTC. Supplemented by reference TRBV5-1 and TRBJ2-7, the full variable domain reads KAGVTQTPRYLIKTRGQQVTLSCSPISGHRSVSWYQQTPGQGLQFLFEYFSETQRNKGNFPGRFSGRQFSNSRSEMNVSTLELGDSALYLCASSQGYRAHEQYFGPGTRLTVT.

The chain combines TRBV15 with TRBJ1-5, with 8 positions matching TRBD1. CDR3 length: 15 amino acids. CDR1 LNHNV and CDR2 YYDKDF come from the germline V gene (reference sequence). V trimming: 3 bases; J trimming: 7 bases; junction bases outside the gene matches: 8. CDR3 in DNA: TGTGCCACCAGCAGGGGACAGGTCCAGGCGCAGCCCCAGCATTTT. Amino acid sequence: CATSRGQVQAQPQHF.

The CDR3 region has the DNA TGTGCCAGCGGGGGGACTGCGAGCTCTGGAAACACCATATATTTT. This gives the protein CASGGTASSGNTIYF. The chain carries TRBV2 and TRBJ1-3, with D possibly TRBD1 on 5 matching bases. Trimming took off 8 bases at V and 0 bases at J, with 14 bases between the two ends. The CDR3 is 15 residues long. Germline V gene lookup returns CDR1 SNHLY and CDR2 FYNNEI.

The chain joins TRBV27 to TRBJ2-7, with 7 positions matching TRBD1. The CDR3 covers 14 residues. Germline CDR1 is MNHEY and CDR2 is SMNVEV (reference sequence). V was clipped by 4 bases and J by 4 bases; unmatched bases: 7. The CDR3 sequence is CASSYTTGWYEQYF. The CDR3, as DNA: TGTGCCAGCAGTTATACGACAGGGTGGTACGAGCAGTACTTC.

A single count supports this clone. J is TRBJ2-1 and V is TRBV3-1 (or the pseudogene TRBV3-2); 7 nucleotides match TRBD2. After removal of 0 bases from V and 4 bases from J, the junction contained 12 bases not matched to a gene. There are 18 residues in the CDR3. The germline gives CDR1 LGHDT, CDR2 YNNKEL (reference sequence). The CDR3 nucleotides are TGTGCCAGCAGCCAAGATCACGTGGGGCCAGCGGGGTACAATGAGCAGTTCTTC. This gives the protein CASSQDHVGPAGYNEQFF.

The chain is built from TRBV7-9 and TRBJ2-5; D call uncertain. V shed 5 bases and J shed 1 base, with 11 bases lying between them. CDR1 and CDR2 (germline): SEHNR, FQNEAQ (reference sequence). The CDR3 contains 14 residues. CDR3 bases: TGTGCCAGCAGCACCCGAGTGAGCCAAGAGACCCAGTACTTC. It encodes CASSTRVSQETQYF.

The V call is TRBV28, the J call TRBJ1-4; 7 nucleotides align to TRBD1. Germline V gene data show CDR1 as MDHEN and CDR2 as SYDVKM. The ends lost 6 bases at V and 0 bases at J; junction bases unmatched: 7. This CDR3 contains 16 residues. CDR3 in DNA: TGTGCCAGCAGACACCGGACAGGTCCAACTAATGAAAAACTGTTTTTT. Protein: CASRHRTGPTNEKLFF.

This chain uses TRBV5-1 with TRBJ2-7; D may be TRBD2 (7 bases). Trimming cost V 4 bases and J 7 bases, with 18 bases left between them. The germline V gene has CDR1 SGHRS and CDR2 YFSETQ. This CDR3 has 14 amino acids. The DNA for the CDR3 is TGCGCCAGCAGCCTGGGGGCGGGAGTGGGAGAGCAGTACTTC. Translated, it gives CASSLGAGVGEQYF.

The chain is built from TRBV4-1 and TRBJ2-7, with 7 bases fitting TRBD1. The V gene's germline CDR1 is MGHRA and CDR2 YSYEKL. This CDR3 has 15 residues. V lost 4 bases and J lost 2; bases outside the gene matches: 8. The DNA for the CDR3 is TGCGCCAGCAGCCTAACGACAGGGCCAACCTACGAGCAGTACTTC. It encodes CASSLTTGPTYEQYF.

The chain recombines TRBV29-1 with TRBJ2-7; TRBD2 agrees at 11 bases. This CDR3 is built from 13 residues. After removal of 6 bases from V and 4 bases from J, the junction contained 5 bases not matched to a gene. Germline CDR1 reads SQVTM; CDR2 reads ANQGSEA. As DNA, the CDR3 is TGCAGCGTCGTAGCGGGGGGGTCTTACGAGCAGTACTTC. Its protein product is CSVVAGGSYEQYF.

The V and J genes are TRBV10-3 and TRBJ1-1; D gene uncertain. V was trimmed by 2 bases and J by 1 base, leaving 11 bases between them. The CDR3 totals 15 residues. Germline lookup yields CDR1 ENHRY and CDR2 SYGVKD. The CDR3 DNA follows: TGTGCCATCAGTGAGGGAGAGATATGGAACACTGAAGCTTTCTTT. As protein: CAISEGEIWNTEAFF.

This clone has more than one count but fewer than ten. The rearrangement joins TRBV6-5 to TRBJ2-7, with D perhaps matching TRBD2 (6 bases). The CDR3 runs 14 residues. V shed 2 bases and J shed 5 bases, with 13 bases lying between them. CDR1 and CDR2 (germline): MNHEY, SVGAGI. CDR3 nucleotide sequence: TGTGCCAGCAGTTACGACGGGAGCGCCAACGAGCAGTACTTC. It translates to CASSYDGSANEQYF.

The V and J genes are TRBV19 and TRBJ2-1, with TRBD2 matching over 8 bases. Germline V CDR1 and CDR2: LNHDA, SQIVND (reference sequence). CDR3 size: 15 residues. Germline trimming cut 6 bases from V and 7 bases from J; bases unmatched to any gene: 11. The CDR3 nucleotides read TGTGCCAGTAGCAGCACGGGAGGGCCCAGTAATGAGCAGTTCTTC. It encodes CASSSTGGPSNEQFF.

The chain joins TRBV6-6 to TRBJ2-5; D is possibly TRBD2 (5 bases). The germline gives CDR1 MNHNY, CDR2 SVGAGI (reference sequence). The CDR3 consists of 14 residues. Trimming left V 4 bases short and J 6 bases short, with 15 bases between. CDR3 bases: TGTGCCAGCAGTTCCTCGTGGGAGTATAAGACCCAGTACTTC. Its protein product is CASSSSWEYKTQYF.

This clone was counted between two and nine times. The chain's CDR3 is CASSFIERGDGYTF. The CDR3 DNA sequence: TGCGCCAGCAGCTTTATTGAACGAGGTGATGGCTACACCTTC. V usage is TRBV5-1 and J usage is TRBJ1-2; no reliable D call. The V end was cut by 2 bases, the J end by 6 bases, with 14 bases between. Germline CDR1 SGHRS, CDR2 YFSETQ. CDR3 length: 14 amino acids.

This clone appeared a single time. The V and J genes are TRBV6-5 and TRBJ1-6; D gene uncertain. The ends were cut back, 6 bases at V and 8 bases at J, with 17 bases in the middle. Germline V CDR1 and CDR2: MNHEY, SVGAGI. There are 15 residues in the CDR3. This chain's CDR3 is CASSPHPRGDSPLHF. For the CDR3, the DNA is TGTGCCAGCAGCCCCCACCCCCGCGGGGATTCACCCCTCCACTTT.

The gene calls are TRBV24-1 and TRBJ2-5; D may be TRBD1 (5 bases). Looked up from germline, CDR1 is KGHDR and CDR2 is SFDVKD. Between the trimmed V and J ends, which lost 3 bases and 5 bases, there was a span of 15 bases. The CDR3 is made up of 15 amino acids. The CDR3 coding sequence is TGTGCCACCAGTGATGGGCAGGGCAGTGGGGAGACCCAGTACTTC. Translation gives CATSDGQGSGETQYF.

The J gene is TRBJ1-5, the V gene TRBV19; D not certain. CDR3 length equals 15 residues. Trimming took off 0 bases at V and 4 bases at J, with 10 bases between the two ends. Germline V gene sequence: CDR1 LNHDA, CDR2 SQIVND (reference sequence). CDR3 in amino acids: CASSIDEHQNQPQHF. Written as DNA, the CDR3 is TGTGCCAGTAGTATAGATGAGCACCAAAATCAGCCCCAGCATTTT.

The gene calls are TRBV11-3 and TRBJ2-1; a possible D gene is TRBD1 (5 bases). V lost 1 base and J lost 0, with 7 bases in between. Germline V gene lookup returns CDR1 SGHNT and CDR2 YENEEA. This CDR3 is 15 amino acids long. As DNA, the CDR3 is TGTGCCAGCAGCTTAGGGACACGCTCCTACAATGAGCAGTTCTTC. The encoded protein is CASSLGTRSYNEQFF.

This sequence joins TRBV5-1 and TRBJ2-3, with a possible D match to TRBD2 (5 bases). The CDR3 consists of 14 residues. Germline V gene sequence: CDR1 SGHRS, CDR2 YFSETQ. V gave up 4 bases and J gave up 2 bases, with 11 bases separating them. CDR3 amino acids: CASSLLVVTDTQYF. The CDR3 DNA sequence: TGCGCCAGCAGCCTACTAGTGGTCACAGATACGCAGTATTTT.

This sequence joins TRBV7-9 and TRBJ1-5; D not resolved. Trimming took 1 base from V and 0 from J, leaving 13 bases between them. CDR1 and CDR2 (germline): SEHNR, FQNEAQ (reference sequence). This CDR3 comprises 17 residues. The CDR3 loop is CASSLEGGPYSNQPQHF. The CDR3, as DNA: TGTGCCAGCAGCTTAGAGGGAGGACCTTATAGCAATCAGCCCCAGCATTTT. The full variable domain, its missing parts supplied by reference TRBV7-9 and TRBJ1-5, is DTGVSQNPRHKITKRGQNVTFRCDPISEHNRLYWYRQTLGQGPEFLTYFQNEAQLEKSRLLSDRFSAERPKGSFSTLEIQRTEQGDSAMYLCASSLEGGPYSNQPQHFGDGTRLSIL.

The chain links TRBV5-6 to TRBJ2-1; 8 nucleotides align to TRBD2. This CDR3 is 15 amino acids long. Germline V gene lookup returns CDR1 SGHDT and CDR2 YYEEEE. Trimming cost V 3 bases and J 9 bases; bases outside gene matches: 11. The CDR3 protein is CASSYRPGRGSEQFF. The CDR3, as DNA: TGTGCCAGCAGCTACCGACCCGGGAGGGGATCTGAGCAGTTCTTC.

This clone was seen a few times. CDR3: CASSPEGNYGYTF. Written as DNA, the CDR3 is TGTGCCAGCAGCCCGGAGGGAAACTATGGCTACACCTTC. The gene calls are TRBV12-3 or TRBV12-4 and TRBJ1-2; D unclear. Trimming cost V 6 bases and J 2 bases, with 10 bases left between them. This CDR3 is 13 amino acids long.

The J gene is TRBJ1-1, the V gene TRBV6-5, with unresolved D. V lost 0 bases to trimming and J lost 6 bases, with 11 bases between them. CDR1 and CDR2 (germline): MNHEY, SVGAGI. The CDR3 covers 14 residues. The DNA for the CDR3 is TGTGCCAGCAGTTACTCGATGCGGGCCGCTGAAGCTTTCTTT. Residues: CASSYSMRAAEAFF.

The chain joins TRBV30 to TRBJ1-3; the D gene is possibly TRBD1 (5 bases). Germline V gene sequence: CDR1 GTSNPN, CDR2 SVGIG (reference sequence). V dropped 4 bases and J dropped 6 bases, with 10 bases sitting between them. The CDR3 extends over 12 amino acids. Here the CDR3 reads CAWKGPSNTIYF. The CDR3 nucleotides are TGTGCCTGGAAGGGGCCGTCAAACACCATATATTTT.